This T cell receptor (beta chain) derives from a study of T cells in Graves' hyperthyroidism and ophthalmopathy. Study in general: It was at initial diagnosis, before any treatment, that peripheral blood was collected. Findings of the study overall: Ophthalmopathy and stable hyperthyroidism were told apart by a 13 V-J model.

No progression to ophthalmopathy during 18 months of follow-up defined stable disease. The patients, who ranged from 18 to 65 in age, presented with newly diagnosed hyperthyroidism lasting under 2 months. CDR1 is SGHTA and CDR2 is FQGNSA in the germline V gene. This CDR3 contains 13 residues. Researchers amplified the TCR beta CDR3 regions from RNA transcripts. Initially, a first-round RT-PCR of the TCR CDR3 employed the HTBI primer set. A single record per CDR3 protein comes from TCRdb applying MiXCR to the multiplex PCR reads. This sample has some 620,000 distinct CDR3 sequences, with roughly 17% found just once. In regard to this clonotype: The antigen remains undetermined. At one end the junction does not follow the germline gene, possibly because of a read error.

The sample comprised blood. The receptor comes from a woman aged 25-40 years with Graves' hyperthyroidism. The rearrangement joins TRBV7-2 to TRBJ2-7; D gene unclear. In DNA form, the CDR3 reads TGTGCCAGCGGCTTGACTCAGAACTGCGAGCAGTACTTC. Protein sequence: CASGLTQNCEQYF.